Listed here are 25 T cell receptor beta chains from one sample, sequenced in a study of blood T cell repertoires in COVID-19 (dated by TCRdb to the early 2020s). Receptor amplification or capture employed the immunoSEQ multiplex PCR assay. Sourced from immuneACCESS, this table was stored by TCRdb with only in-frame sequences that have V and J called. A share of the clones is absent; for the studies checked, an unresolved V gene accounts for under half, and the remainder has no known explanation. Across this sample there are fewer than 350,000 clones, with around nine tenths seen only once. The ten largest clones add up to 8.5% to 9% of the sample. Sequencing was done on a sample of peripheral blood. These receptors were collected from a man aged 40-50 years with active or convalescent COVID-19.

This clone was counted a single time. V and J are TRBV11-1 and TRBJ2-7; 9 bases fit TRBD1. The CDR3 runs to 15 residues. The germline V gene has CDR1 SGHAT and CDR2 FQDESV (reference sequence). The V gene end was trimmed by 5 bases and the J gene end by 2 bases; junction bases not matched to a gene: 7. The CDR3 bases are TGTGCCAGCAGCCCATCCGGACAGGGGCCCTACGAGCAGTACTTC. This translates into CASSPSGQGPYEQYF.

This clone appeared a few times. The rearrangement uses TRBV28 and TRBJ2-5, with 7 bases identical to TRBD1. Germline V gene lookup returns CDR1 MDHEN and CDR2 SYDVKM. This CDR3 has 15 residues. Germline trimming cut 6 bases from V and 0 bases from J; bases unmatched to any gene: 7. CDR3 DNA: TGTGCCAGCAGCTTGACAGGGCCACACCAAGAGACCCAGTACTTC. This sequence encodes CASSLTGPHQETQYF.

This rearrangement joins TRBV10-2 to TRBJ1-1, with TRBD1 matching 7 bases. Looked up from germline, CDR1 is WSHSY and CDR2 is SAAADI. The junction had 6 bases not matched to a gene; V was cut back by 6 bases and J by 5 bases. CDR3 length: 13 residues. The CDR3 coding sequence is TGCGCCAGCAGACAGGGGAGTTGGACTGAAGCTTTCTTT. This gives the protein CASRQGSWTEAFF.

The chain couples TRBV18 to TRBJ1-4; 9 bases map to TRBD1. This CDR3 is built from 17 residues. CDR1 is KGHSH and CDR2 is LQKENI in the germline V gene. J lost 0 bases, V lost 3 bases, and 5 bases had no gene match. Here the CDR3 DNA reads TGTGCCAGCTCACCTCGGGACAGGGCTGCAACTAATGAAAAACTGTTTTTT. Protein sequence: CASSPRDRAATNEKLFF.

V usage is TRBV4-2 and J usage is TRBJ2-3, with 8 bases aligning to TRBD2. J gave up 5 bases and V 1 base, and 11 bases lay outside the gene matches. Germline CDR1 is LGHNA and CDR2 is YNFKEQ. The CDR3 has 17 residues. In nucleotides, the CDR3 is TGTGCCAGCAGCCAAGTTCGGCAGCGGGAGATGGGAGATACGCAGTATTTT. Protein sequence: CASSQVRQREMGDTQYF.

This clone showed up just once. The genes are TRBV18 and TRBJ2-1; 9 bases line up with TRBD1. The CDR3 loop spans 14 amino acids. CDR1 and CDR2 (germline): KGHSH, LQKENI. V was pared by 3 bases and J by 6 bases, with 3 bases of the junction left unmatched. This CDR3 reads CASSPKTGGNEQFF. CDR3 sequence (DNA): TGTGCCAGCTCACCGAAGACAGGGGGCAATGAGCAGTTCTTC.

The rearrangement joins TRBV10-1 to TRBJ2-7; unclear D gene. Trimming stripped 5 bases from V and 0 bases from J, with 11 bases between. Germline loops: CDR1 WNHNN, CDR2 SYGVQD (reference sequence). The CDR3 runs to 14 residues. The CDR3: CASSSDTLSYEQYF. In DNA, the CDR3 is TGCGCCAGCAGTTCCGACACCCTCTCCTACGAGCAGTACTTC.

The CDR3 DNA follows: TGTGCCAGCAACCTTCAGGTTCCCGGGGAGCTGTTTTTT. Its protein is CASNLQVPGELFF. The J gene is TRBJ2-2, the V gene TRBV28, with D hard to call. The length of the CDR3 is 13 residues. Trimming left V 7 bases short and J 6 bases short, with 12 bases between. The germline gives CDR1 MDHEN, CDR2 SYDVKM.

The chain combines TRBV5-6 with TRBJ2-5; 8 bases align to TRBD2. The V and J ends lost 3 bases and 1 base, in that order; junction bases with no gene match: 2. Per the germline V gene, CDR1 is SGHDT and CDR2 is YYEEEE. The CDR3 is 14 amino acids. Here the CDR3 DNA reads TGTGCCAGCAGCTGGACTAGCAGCCAAGAGACCCAGTACTTC. Amino acids: CASSWTSSQETQYF.

J is TRBJ2-3 and V is TRBV13; 9 nucleotides line up with TRBD1. The CDR3 totals 15 residues. The junction had 10 bases not matched to a gene; V was cut back by 7 bases and J by 5 bases. CDR1 and CDR2 (germline): PRHDT, FYEKMQ (reference sequence). The CDR3 DNA reads TGTGCCAGCATTGGACAGGGGCCGGTCGAAGATACGCAGTATTTT. Its translation is CASIGQGPVEDTQYF.

The rearrangement uses TRBV19 and TRBJ2-7, with D possibly matching TRBD1 (6 bases). V was shortened by 5 bases and J by 4 bases, with 12 bases between the two germline ends. This CDR3 is built from 13 residues. Germline assignment: CDR1 LNHDA and CDR2 SQIVND (reference sequence). CDR3 in amino acids: CASSVLQGYEQYF. The CDR3 coding sequence is TGTGCCAGTAGTGTACTACAGGGATACGAGCAGTACTTC.

The rearrangement uses TRBV11-2 and TRBJ1-3, with D unclear. CDR1 is SGHAT and CDR2 is FQNNGV in the germline V gene. The CDR3 covers 14 residues. V shed 6 bases and J shed 0 bases, with 9 bases lying between them. The CDR3: CASRYGGSGNTIYF. The CDR3 nucleotides read TGTGCCAGCAGGTATGGAGGCTCTGGAAACACCATATATTTT.

The chain recombines TRBV10-3 with TRBJ2-5, with a weak D call TRBD2 (6 bases). Germline loops: CDR1 ENHRY, CDR2 SYGVKD. The CDR3 covers 15 residues. Trimming cost V 0 bases and J 2 bases, with 10 bases left between them. In DNA form, the CDR3 reads TGTGCCATCAGTGAGTCGAGGACTATTCAAGAGACCCAGTACTTC. The encoded protein is CAISESRTIQETQYF.

The chain links TRBV20-1 to TRBJ2-7; perhaps TRBD2 as D (5 bases). The CDR3 has 13 amino acids. Germline values: CDR1 DFQATT, CDR2 SNEGSKA (reference sequence). V lost 3 bases and J lost 3, with 12 bases in between. CDR3 region: CSASISAHYEQYF. The DNA for the CDR3 is TGCAGTGCTAGTATTAGCGCCCACTACGAGCAGTACTTC.

The chain is built from TRBV9 and TRBJ2-1; a weak D match, TRBD2 (6 bases). The CDR3 sequence is 18 residues long. Per germline, CDR1 SGDLS and CDR2 YYNGEE. V lost 0 bases, J lost 4 bases, and 20 bases lay in between. DNA for the CDR3: TGTGCCAGCAGCGTAGATAAGCGGGCGTCCCTACTGTACAATGAGCAGTTCTTC. The encoded protein is CASSVDKRASLLYNEQFF.

The chain couples TRBV27 to TRBJ1-6, with 8 nucleotides matching TRBD1. This CDR3 region has 16 residues. The germline V gene encodes CDR1 MNHEY and CDR2 SMNVEV (reference sequence). The J segment lost 9 bases and the V segment lost 0 bases, leaving 7 bases of the junction unmatched. The CDR3 DNA reads TGTGCCAGCAGTTTATCGGCAGGGGGCTCTGGTTCACCCCTCCACTTT. This sequence encodes CASSLSAGGSGSPLHF.

The CDR3 spells CATSRDRVGNQPQHF. As DNA, the CDR3 is TGTGCCACCAGCAGAGATAGAGTCGGCAATCAGCCCCAGCATTTT. The genes are TRBV15 and TRBJ1-5; D is uncertain. The CDR3 runs 15 residues. Trimming took 0 bases from V and 2 from J, leaving 8 bases between them. The germline V gene encodes CDR1 LNHNV and CDR2 YYDKDF (reference sequence). Full variable domain (rest looked up from reference TRBV15 and TRBJ1-5): DAMVIQNPRYQVTQFGKPVTLSCSQTLNHNVMYWYQQKSSQAPKLLFHYYDKDFNNEADTPDNFQSRRPNTSFCFLDIRSPGLGDTAMYLCATSRDRVGNQPQHFGDGTRLSIL.

This clone was found a few times. This chain joins TRBV29-1 and TRBJ1-2, with 9 nucleotides matching TRBD1. The CDR3 contains 13 residues. V trimming: 5 bases; J trimming: 8 bases; junction bases outside the gene matches: 9. Germline values: CDR1 SQVTM, CDR2 ANQGSEA. The chain's CDR3 is CSVPGTGRSGYTF. CDR3 sequence (DNA): TGCAGCGTTCCCGGGACAGGGAGGTCGGGCTACACCTTC.

The chain combines TRBV19 with TRBJ1-1, with a possible D match to TRBD1 (6 bases). Germline assignment: CDR1 LNHDA and CDR2 SQIVND (reference sequence). Trimming removed 5 bases from V and 4 bases from J, with 14 bases in between. The CDR3 has 14 amino acids. CDR3 sequence reads: CASSFTGMGTEAFF. The CDR3 nucleotides are TGTGCCAGTAGTTTCACAGGGATGGGCACTGAAGCTTTCTTT.

This clone was detected only a few times. The sample carries other DNA sequences with the same CDR3. The rearrangement uses TRBV5-1 and TRBJ2-5, with TRBD2 matching 10 bases. J gave up 1 base and V 0 bases, and 3 bases lay outside the gene matches. This CDR3 is built from 16 residues. Germline V gene data show CDR1 as SGHRS and CDR2 as YFSETQ. The CDR3 bases are TGCGCCAGCAGCTTGGGGCTAGCGGGAGCCCAAGAGACCCAGTACTTC. Its translation is CASSLGLAGAQETQYF.

The rearrangement links TRBV28 to TRBJ1-2; possible D gene TRBD1, 5 bases. V was shortened by 9 bases and J by 4 bases, with 18 bases between the two germline ends. The CDR3 is 14 residues long. Looked up from germline, CDR1 is MDHEN and CDR2 is SYDVKM. CDR3 residues: CASEEAAGFYGYTF. The CDR3 DNA follows: TGTGCCAGTGAGGAAGCCGCAGGGTTCTATGGCTACACCTTC.

This chain connects TRBV5-1 to TRBJ2-1; the match to TRBD1 covers 9 bases. CDR1 and CDR2 (germline): SGHRS, YFSETQ. V trimming: 4 bases; J trimming: 8 bases; junction bases outside the gene matches: 10. The CDR3 totals 15 residues. CDR3 nucleotide sequence: TGCGCCAGCAGCCTACGACAGGGGGGTATGGATGAGCAGTTCTTC. Translation gives CASSLRQGGMDEQFF.

This chain links TRBV7-9 with TRBJ1-2; no firm D call. The germline gives CDR1 SEHNR, CDR2 FQNEAQ (reference sequence). V was trimmed by 0 bases and J by 3 bases, leaving 5 bases between them. This CDR3 spans 13 amino acids. CDR3 DNA sequence: TGTGCCAGCAGCTTAGCGGCGGACTATGGCTACACCTTC. Its protein product is CASSLAADYGYTF.

The rearrangement links TRBV7-6 to TRBJ2-2; TRBD2 matches at 9 bases. V dropped 2 bases and J dropped 4; count of bases not matched to a gene: 17. The CDR3 length is 20 residues. From germline, CDR1 is SGHVS and CDR2 FNYEAQ. The CDR3 region has the DNA TGTGCCAGCAGCTTATATGCGGGAGGGGCACCGGGGGTTGGCACCGGGGAGCTGTTTTTT. Translating gives CASSLYAGGAPGVGTGELFF.

This chain links TRBV29-1 with TRBJ2-7, with D possibly matching TRBD1 (6 bases). CDR1 and CDR2 (germline): SQVTM, ANQGSEA. Between the trimmed V and J ends, which lost 4 bases and 0 bases, there was a span of 10 bases. The CDR3 has 13 residues. In DNA, the CDR3 is TGCAGCGTTGTGGGGGCAGGCTCCTACGAGCAGTACTTC. It codes for CSVVGAGSYEQYF.